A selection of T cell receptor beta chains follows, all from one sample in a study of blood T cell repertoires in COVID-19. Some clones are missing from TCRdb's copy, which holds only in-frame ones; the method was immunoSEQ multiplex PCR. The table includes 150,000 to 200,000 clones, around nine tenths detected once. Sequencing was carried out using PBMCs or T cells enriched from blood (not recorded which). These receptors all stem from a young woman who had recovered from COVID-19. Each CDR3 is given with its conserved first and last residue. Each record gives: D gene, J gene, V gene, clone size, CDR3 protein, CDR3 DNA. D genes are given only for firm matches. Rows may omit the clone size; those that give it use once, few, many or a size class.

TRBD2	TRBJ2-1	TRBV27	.	CASSLAGTSRLYNEQFF	TGTGCCAGCAGTCTAGCGGGGACTAGCAGACTCTACAATGAGCAGTTCTTC
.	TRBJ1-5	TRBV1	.	CTSSRVPSNQPQHF	TGCACCAGCAGCCGAGTCCCGAGTAATCAGCCCCAGCATTTT
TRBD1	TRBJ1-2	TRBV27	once	CASSPLRGQGDYGYTF	TGTGCCAGCAGTCCCCTCCGCGGACAGGGTGACTATGGCTACACCTTC
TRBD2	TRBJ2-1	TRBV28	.	CASSLPGWREGRYNEQFF	TGTGCCAGCAGCCTACCTGGGTGGAGGGAGGGCCGGTACAATGAGCAGTTCTTC
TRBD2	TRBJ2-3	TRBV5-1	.	CASSNSGSKRDTQYF	TGCGCCAGCAGTAATAGCGGGAGTAAACGAGATACGCAGTATTTT
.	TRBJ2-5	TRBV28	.	CASSLPLGKDQETQYF	TGTGCCAGCAGTTTACCGCTCGGGAAGGACCAAGAGACCCAGTACTTC
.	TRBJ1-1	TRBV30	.	CAWSETSNRLNTEAFF	TGTGCCTGGAGTGAGACTTCAAACAGGTTGAACACTGAAGCTTTCTTT
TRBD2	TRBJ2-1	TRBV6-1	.	CASSEWVGTSGVDEQFF	TGTGCCAGCAGTGAATGGGTAGGTACTAGCGGAGTTGATGAGCAGTTCTTC
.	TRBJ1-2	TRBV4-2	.	CASSQDGGAMSYTF	TGTGCCAGCAGCCAAGATGGGGGGGCGATGAGCTACACCTTC
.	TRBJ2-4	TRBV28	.	CASSLRGGTPTQYF	TGTGCCAGCAGTTTAAGAGGCGGCACCCCTACTCAGTACTTC
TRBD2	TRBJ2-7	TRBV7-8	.	CASSGRLAGTYEQYF	TGTGCCAGCAGCGGCAGACTAGCGGGAACCTACGAGCAGTACTTC
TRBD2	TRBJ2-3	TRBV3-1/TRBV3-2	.	CASSQVLPGLAGEGDTQYF	TGTGCCAGCAGCCAAGTTCTCCCGGGACTAGCGGGAGAAGGAGATACGCAGTATTTT
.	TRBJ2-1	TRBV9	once	CASSVARLAHNNEQFF	TGTGCCAGCAGCGTAGCTCGGCTAGCCCACAACAATGAGCAGTTCTTC
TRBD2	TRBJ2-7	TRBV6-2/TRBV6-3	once	CASSYRLAAIYEQYF	TGTGCCAGCAGTTACCGACTAGCTGCTATCTACGAGCAGTACTTC
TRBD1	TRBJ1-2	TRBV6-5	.	CASSPGDRVGGYTF	TGTGCCAGCAGTCCCGGGGACAGGGTGGGTGGCTACACCTTC
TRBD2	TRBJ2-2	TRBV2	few	CASSEAAGELRNTGELFF	TGTGCCAGCAGTGAAGCCGCGGGGGAGTTAAGGAACACCGGGGAGCTGTTTTTT
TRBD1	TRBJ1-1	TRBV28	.	CASIRRTGGPTEAFF	TGTGCCAGCATCAGGCGGACAGGGGGACCCACTGAAGCTTTCTTT
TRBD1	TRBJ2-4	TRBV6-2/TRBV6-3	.	CASSYFRDRPFVDIQYF	TGTGCCAGCAGTTACTTCCGGGACAGGCCTTTTGTGGACATTCAGTACTTC
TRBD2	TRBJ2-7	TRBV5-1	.	CASSLGGTSGSYEQYF	TGCGCCAGCAGCTTGGGAGGGACTAGCGGATCCTACGAGCAGTACTTC
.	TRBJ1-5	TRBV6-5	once	CASRRAGRNQPQHF	TGTGCCAGCAGGCGGGCAGGACGAAATCAGCCCCAGCATTTT
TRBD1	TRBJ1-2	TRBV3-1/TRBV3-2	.	CASGDSSYGYTF	TGTGCCAGCGGGGACAGCTCCTATGGCTACACCTTC
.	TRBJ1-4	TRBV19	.	CASSMWRDGNEKLFF	TGTGCCAGTAGTATGTGGAGGGACGGTAATGAAAAACTGTTTTTT